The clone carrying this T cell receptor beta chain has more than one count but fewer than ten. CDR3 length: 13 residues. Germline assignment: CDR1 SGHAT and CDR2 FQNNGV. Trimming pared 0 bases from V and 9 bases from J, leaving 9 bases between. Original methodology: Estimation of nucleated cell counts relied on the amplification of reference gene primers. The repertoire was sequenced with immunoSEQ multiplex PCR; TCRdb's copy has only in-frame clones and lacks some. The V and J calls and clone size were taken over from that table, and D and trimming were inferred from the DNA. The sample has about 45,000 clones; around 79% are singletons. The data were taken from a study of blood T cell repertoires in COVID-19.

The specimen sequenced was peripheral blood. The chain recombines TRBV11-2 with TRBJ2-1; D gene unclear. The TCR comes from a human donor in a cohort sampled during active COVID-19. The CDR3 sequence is CASSLDLRSEQFF. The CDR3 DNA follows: TGTGCCAGCAGCTTAGATCTACGTTCTGAGCAGTTCTTC.